These 32 T cell receptor beta chains were sequenced from one sample in a study of T cells expressing NK-cell markers. TCRdb reprocessed the 5' RACE reads and stores each CDR3 protein as one record, lacking DNA. This sample's clone table lists some 410,000 distinct CDR3 sequences. The specimen sequenced was blood T cells: a sorted CD56 or NKG2C T cell subset, CD4+ or CD8+ T cells, or bulk PBMC T cells (not recorded which). The receptor set was obtained from a woman aged 18-70 years in good health.

The genes are TRBV20-1 and TRBJ2-1; TCRdb's assignment of TRBD2 cannot be checked, as there is no DNA. The germline V gene has CDR1 DFQATT and CDR2 SNEGSKA (reference sequence). This CDR3 comprises 16 residues. The CDR3 loop is CSATKGTSGILNEQFF.

The J gene is TRBJ1-1, the V gene TRBV6-2 or TRBV6-3; TCRdb proposes TRBD1, but this gene call is untestable without DNA. In germline, CDR1 is MNHEY, CDR2 SVGEGT. The CDR3 totals 13 residues. CDR3 residues: CASSNGQGAEAFF.

J is TRBJ2-3 and V is TRBV19; TCRdb selects TRBD2, and the lack of DNA leaves this call unchecked. The germline V gene encodes CDR1 LNHDA and CDR2 SQIVND (reference sequence). The length of the CDR3 is 14 residues. CDR3 sequence reads: CASSITAGKDTQYF.

The chain is built from TRBV20-1 and TRBJ2-5; TCRdb's D call of TRBD2 is untestable without DNA. The CDR3 runs to 15 residues. Germline assignment: CDR1 DFQATT and CDR2 SNEGSKA (reference sequence). The CDR3 reads CSASFFGRTEETQYF.

V and J are TRBV29-1 and TRBJ2-1. The CDR3 has 14 amino acids. The germline CDR1 and CDR2 sequences are SQVTM and ANQGSEA. CDR3 region: CSVVEGSSYNEQFF.

The V gene is TRBV11-2, the J gene TRBJ2-2. The CDR3 covers 14 residues. The germline V gene has CDR1 SGHAT and CDR2 FQNNGV. CDR3 residues: CASSSHPNTGELFF.

The chain joins TRBV6-5 to TRBJ1-2; TCRdb lists TRBD1, though no DNA is available to test this call. The germline V gene encodes CDR1 MNHEY and CDR2 SVGAGI. The CDR3 sequence is 14 residues long. This CDR3 is CASSYGGQGDGYTF.

The chain employs TRBV7-3 and TRBJ1-4. CDR3 length: 13 residues. Germline CDR1 is SGHTA and CDR2 is FQGTGA. Here the CDR3 reads CASSPSFNEKLFF.

The rearrangement uses TRBV20-1 and TRBJ2-7; the TCRdb D gene call, TRBD2, has no DNA to confirm it. Germline values: CDR1 DFQATT, CDR2 SNEGSKA (reference sequence). The CDR3 is 18 amino acids. CDR3 region: CSARDLDQAGLAFVEQYF.

V gene TRBV28 combines with J gene TRBJ2-2; lacking DNA, the TRBD1 call made by TCRdb goes unchecked. Germline V gene sequence: CDR1 MDHEN, CDR2 SYDVKM. The CDR3 runs 15 residues. The CDR3: CASSPGHKNTGELFF.

The gene calls are TRBV4-3 and TRBJ1-2. Germline CDR1 is LGHNA and CDR2 is YSLEER. The CDR3 spans 16 residues. The CDR3 reads CASSQFPLPQDRSYTF.

This sequence joins TRBV13 and TRBJ1-5; TCRdb's D gene call, TRBD1, goes unchecked for lack of DNA. The CDR3 spans 13 residues. CDR1 and CDR2 (germline): PRHDT, FYEKMQ (reference sequence). CDR3: CASRGTDNQPQHF. The full variable domain, its missing parts supplied by reference TRBV13 and TRBJ1-5, is AAGVIQSPRHLIKEKRETATLKCYPIPRHDTVYWYQQGPGQDPQFLISFYEKMQSDKGSIPDRFSAQQFSDYHSELNMSSLELGDSALYFCASRGTDNQPQHFGDGTRLSIL.

J is TRBJ1-5 and V is TRBV30; TCRdb outputs TRBD1, but without DNA this stays unchecked. Germline lookup yields CDR1 GTSNPN and CDR2 SVGIG (reference sequence). The length of the CDR3 is 12 residues. The CDR3 here is CAWNRVNQPQHF.

This chain uses TRBV20-1 with TRBJ2-1; with no DNA, the TCRdb D assignment of TRBD2 cannot be verified. Germline loops: CDR1 DFQATT, CDR2 SNEGSKA (reference sequence). This CDR3 is 14 amino acids long. The chain's CDR3 is CSAWKASGVNEQFF.

The J gene is TRBJ2-3, the V gene TRBV12-3 or TRBV12-4. The CDR3 contains 14 residues. CDR3 loop: CASSPQLPTDTQYF.

The chain is built from TRBV14 and TRBJ1-3. The germline V gene encodes CDR1 SGHDN and CDR2 FVKESK. The CDR3 sequence is 14 residues long. This chain's CDR3 is CASSHMRSRNTIYF.

The rearrangement uses TRBV7-9 and TRBJ2-3. The CDR3 contains 14 residues. The germline V gene has CDR1 SEHNR and CDR2 FQNEAQ (reference sequence). CDR3 residues: CASSRDWVTDTQYF.

This chain links TRBV27 with TRBJ2-1; lacking DNA, the TRBD1 call made by TCRdb goes unchecked. CDR3 length: 16 amino acids. The germline V gene encodes CDR1 MNHEY and CDR2 SMNVEV (reference sequence). CDR3 loop: CASSLAGGLSYNEQFF.

The genes are TRBV29-1 and TRBJ2-5. Germline CDR1 and CDR2: SQVTM and ANQGSEA. This CDR3 comprises 15 residues. CDR3 loop: CSVEVVRGSQETQYF.

This chain uses TRBV12-5 with TRBJ2-3; TCRdb calls TRBD1, which cannot be checked without DNA. The germline V gene encodes CDR1 LGHNT and CDR2 FRNRAP. This CDR3 spans 17 amino acids. This CDR3 reads CASGLAHPGPTWDTQYF.

The rearrangement joins TRBV7-9 to TRBJ1-4. The CDR3 is 13 residues long. Germline V gives CDR1 SEHNR, CDR2 FQNEAQ (reference sequence). The CDR3 region is CASSYRTGEKLFF.

The chain joins TRBV11-2 to TRBJ2-1; TCRdb lists TRBD1, though no DNA is available to test this call. CDR1 is SGHAT, CDR2 FQNNGV, per germline. This CDR3 has 14 residues. CDR3 amino acids: CASSFGQSYNEQFF.

V and J are TRBV20-1 and TRBJ2-7; TCRdb designates TRBD2, a call that cannot be tested without DNA. This CDR3 contains 16 residues. CDR1 and CDR2 from the germline V gene are DFQATT and SNEGSKA (reference sequence). CDR3 sequence reads: CSALRDALPLPYEQYF.

The chain links TRBV18 to TRBJ2-3. The CDR3 runs to 14 residues. The germline V gene has CDR1 KGHSH and CDR2 LQKENI. The CDR3 loop is CASSPPVGTDTQYF.

This chain uses TRBV7-2 with TRBJ2-5; TCRdb's D gene call, TRBD1, goes unchecked for lack of DNA. The CDR3 has 13 amino acids. CDR1 is SGHTA and CDR2 is FQGNSA in the germline V gene. The CDR3 sequence is CASSWGEPETQYF.

V gene TRBV5-1 combines with J gene TRBJ2-7; there is no DNA to check the TCRdb D call of TRBD1. The CDR3 is 14 residues long. The V gene's germline CDR1 is SGHRS and CDR2 YFSETQ. This CDR3 is CASSFAGDGYEQYF.

The CDR3 here is CASSLATSGLETQYF. The J gene is TRBJ2-5, the V gene TRBV7-2. Germline V lookup: CDR1 SGHTA, CDR2 FQGNSA. This CDR3 comprises 15 residues.

This sequence joins TRBV7-8 and TRBJ1-2. Germline CDR1 SGHVS, CDR2 FQNEAQ. The CDR3 is made up of 11 amino acids. The CDR3 reads CASALGEGYTF. Variable domain in full (rest from reference TRBV7-8 and TRBJ1-2): GAGVSQSPRYKVAKRGQDVALRCDPISGHVSLFWYQQALGQGPEFLTYFQNEAQLDKSGLPSDRFFAERPEGSVSTLKIQRTQQEDSAVYLCASALGEGYTFGSGTRLTVV.

The chain carries TRBV5-1 and TRBJ1-3. The germline gives CDR1 SGHRS, CDR2 YFSETQ. The CDR3 is made up of 15 amino acids. This chain's CDR3 is CASSLGSSNGNTIYF.

V usage is TRBV15 and J usage is TRBJ2-1; TCRdb calls TRBD1, which cannot be checked without DNA. The V gene's germline CDR1 is LNHNV and CDR2 YYDKDF (reference sequence). The CDR3 is made up of 13 amino acids. The CDR3 here is CATRTGPINEQFF.

The CDR3 here is CASSLGVAGPPADTQYF. The chain carries TRBV11-2 and TRBJ2-3; no DNA is available, so the TRBD1 call from TCRdb remains unchecked. CDR3 length: 17 amino acids. Looked up from germline, CDR1 is SGHAT and CDR2 is FQNNGV.

The genes are TRBV5-1 and TRBJ2-3; checking the TCRdb D call of TRBD1 is not possible without DNA. The CDR3 is 13 residues long. Germline CDR1 SGHRS, CDR2 YFSETQ. The chain's CDR3 is CASGPGESDTQYF.